These 14 T cell receptor beta chains share one sample of origin, sequenced in a study of T cell responses to AZD1222 COVID-19 vaccine. Libraries were prepared by immunoSEQ multiplex PCR; TCRdb keeps only in-frame clonotypes and omits some of them. The sample includes more than 85,000 clones, approximately 86% of them seen just once. The sample consisted of peripheral blood, taken on day 0 of AZD1222 vaccination. These receptors were collected from an adult in good health.

This chain uses TRBV11-1 with TRBJ2-1; tentatively, D is TRBD2 (5 bases). Deletions cut 4 bases from V and 7 bases from J, with 11 bases between. The CDR3 extends over 13 amino acids. Germline lookup yields CDR1 SGHAT and CDR2 FQDESV (reference sequence). CDR3 in DNA: TGTGCCAGCAGCTATGTTAGGGAGAATGAGCAGTTCTTC. This sequence encodes CASSYVRENEQFF.

CDR3 protein: CASSRAGSGELFF. CDR3 in DNA: TGTGCCAGCAGCAGAGCGGGATCCGGGGAGCTGTTTTTT. The chain recombines TRBV7-8 with TRBJ2-2; the match to TRBD2 covers 7 bases. The CDR3 runs to 13 residues. J lost 6 bases, V lost 5 bases, and 3 bases had no gene match. Germline V gene data show CDR1 as SGHVS and CDR2 as FQNEAQ.

This clone turned up a few times. The chain couples TRBV30 to TRBJ1-2, with 8 bases identical to TRBD1. In germline, CDR1 is GTSNPN, CDR2 SVGIG (reference sequence). This CDR3 region has 15 residues. The trim removed 7 bases at V and 3 bases at J, leaving 13 bases unmatched. Here the CDR3 DNA reads TGTGCCTACCCTAGGACAGGGAAAATTGACTATGGCTACACCTTC. Residues: CAYPRTGKIDYGYTF.

The V and J genes are TRBV6-6 and TRBJ1-6; D is ambiguous. Germline V gene lookup returns CDR1 MNHNY and CDR2 SVGAGI (reference sequence). The CDR3 contains 11 residues. Trimming cost V 7 bases and J 7 bases, with 5 bases left between them. The CDR3 nucleotides are TGTGCCAGCACCAGCAATTCACCCCTCCACTTT. This codes for CASTSNSPLHF.

V usage is TRBV11-3 and J usage is TRBJ1-6; TRBD1 matches 7 bases. Germline lookup yields CDR1 SGHNT and CDR2 YENEEA. The CDR3 covers 15 residues. V shed 0 bases and J 7 bases; nucleotides not matched to a gene: 3. Here the CDR3 DNA reads TGTGCCAGCAGCTTAGATACGACAGGGAATTCACCCCTCCACTTT. Amino acid sequence: CASSLDTTGNSPLHF.

This clone was counted between two and nine times. In DNA form, the CDR3 reads TGCAGTGCTAGTGTTACAGGGTACACAGATACGCAGTATTTT. Its translation: CSASVTGYTDTQYF. This sequence joins TRBV20-1 and TRBJ2-3, with D tentatively TRBD1 (6 bases). V lost 3 bases and J lost 2, with 12 bases in between. The germline gives CDR1 DFQATT, CDR2 SNEGSKA (reference sequence). The CDR3 is 14 amino acids.

This clone was seen only once. The J gene is TRBJ1-2, the V gene TRBV6-5; D ambiguous. The CDR3 contains 15 residues. Germline V gene data show CDR1 as MNHEY and CDR2 as SVGAGI. V was clipped by 0 bases and J by 0 bases, with 8 bases between them. CDR3 in DNA: TGTGCCAGCAGTTACTCTTCGCAGGCTAACTATGGCTACACCTTC. As protein: CASSYSSQANYGYTF.

The chain is built from TRBV12-5 and TRBJ1-2; D unclear. The germline CDR1 and CDR2 sequences are LGHNT and FRNRAP. CDR3 size: 14 residues. The V end lost 2 bases, the J end lost 8 bases, and 15 bases lay between the germline ends. CDR3 residues: CASGLFGVSGGYTF. The CDR3 DNA reads as TGTGCTAGTGGTTTGTTCGGCGTCTCTGGGGGCTACACCTTC.

The CDR3 DNA reads as TGTGCCATCAGGGGGGAGGGGAACACCGGGGAGCTGTTTTTT. Amino acid sequence: CAIRGEGNTGELFF. J is TRBJ2-2 and V is TRBV10-3; 7 nucleotides agree with TRBD2. V lost 6 bases to trimming and J lost 1 base; unmatched junction nucleotides: 2. CDR3 size: 14 residues. Germline lookup yields CDR1 ENHRY and CDR2 SYGVKD.

The chain uses TRBV18 and TRBJ2-2; TRBD2 aligns across 7 bases. Trimming took 3 bases from V and 5 from J; bases not matched to a gene: 15. The CDR3 consists of 18 residues. CDR1 and CDR2 from the germline V gene are KGHSH and LQKENI. CDR3: CASSPKLPSGKGTGELFF. The CDR3 bases are TGTGCCAGCTCACCGAAACTCCCTAGCGGAAAAGGAACCGGGGAGCTGTTTTTT.

The chain uses TRBV19 and TRBJ2-7, with 8 bases aligning to TRBD2. V lost 7 bases to trimming and J lost 2 bases; unmatched junction nucleotides: 10. Germline lookup yields CDR1 LNHDA and CDR2 SQIVND (reference sequence). CDR3 size: 15 residues. CDR3 sequence reads: CASTPREGVPYEQYF. DNA for the CDR3: TGTGCCAGTACCCCACGGGAGGGCGTTCCCTACGAGCAGTACTTC.

This clone was observed once. The gene calls are TRBV7-3 and TRBJ2-1; D tentatively reads TRBD1 or TRBD2 (5 bases each). Germline loops: CDR1 SGHTA, CDR2 FQGTGA. With 5 bases removed from V and 9 bases from J, the gap between germline ends came to 11 bases. The CDR3 has 12 amino acids. The CDR3 region has the DNA TGTGCCAGCAGCCTCGGGGCGGGTGAGCAGTTCTTC. Amino acid sequence: CASSLGAGEQFF.

V gene TRBV28 combines with J gene TRBJ2-7; 7 nucleotides line up with TRBD1. The germline V gene encodes CDR1 MDHEN and CDR2 SYDVKM. This CDR3 comprises 11 residues. CDR3 in amino acids: CGTGRAYEQYF. The CDR3 DNA reads TGTGGGACAGGCCGGGCTTACGAGCAGTACTTC.

This clone was detected a few times. The chain links TRBV5-6 to TRBJ1-1; the match to TRBD1 covers 8 bases. CDR1 and CDR2 from the germline V gene are SGHDT and YYEEEE. This CDR3 comprises 15 residues. After removal of 5 bases from V and 1 base from J, the junction contained 7 bases not matched to a gene. The CDR3 region is CASSWGDRGNTEAFF. CDR3 nucleotides: TGTGCCAGCAGTTGGGGTGACAGGGGGAACACTGAAGCTTTCTTT.